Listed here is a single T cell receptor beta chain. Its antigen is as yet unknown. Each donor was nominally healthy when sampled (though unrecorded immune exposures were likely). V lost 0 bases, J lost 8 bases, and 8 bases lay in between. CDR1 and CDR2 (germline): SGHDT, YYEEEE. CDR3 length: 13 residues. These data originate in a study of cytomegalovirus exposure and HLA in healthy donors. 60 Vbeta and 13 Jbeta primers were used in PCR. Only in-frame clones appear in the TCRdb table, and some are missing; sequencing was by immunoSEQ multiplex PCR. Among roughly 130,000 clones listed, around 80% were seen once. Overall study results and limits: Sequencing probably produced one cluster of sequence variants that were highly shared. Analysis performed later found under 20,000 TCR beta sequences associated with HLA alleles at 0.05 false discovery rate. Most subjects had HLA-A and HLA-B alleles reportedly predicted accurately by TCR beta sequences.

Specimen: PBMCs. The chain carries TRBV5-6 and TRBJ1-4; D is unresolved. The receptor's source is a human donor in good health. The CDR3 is CASSLAGIEKLFF. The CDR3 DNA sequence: TGTGCCAGCAGCTTGGCCGGGATCGAAAAACTGTTTTTT. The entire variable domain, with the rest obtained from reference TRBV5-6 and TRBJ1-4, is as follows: DAGVTQSPTHLIKTRGQQVTLRCSPKSGHDTVSWYQQALGQGPQFIFQYYEEEERQRGNFPDRFSGHQFPNYSSELNVNALLLGDSALYLCASSLAGIEKLFFGSGTQLSVL.